This TCR beta chain stems from a study of Graves' ophthalmopathy and Graves' hyperthyroidism. For repertoire sequencing, the TCR beta CDR3 regions were amplified from RNA transcripts. The authors performed first-round RT-PCR with HTBI primers and then a second-round multiplex PCR. One entry per CDR3 protein, called by TCRdb with MiXCR from the multiplex PCR reads. The sample records 740,000 or so distinct CDR3 sequences, 40% being singletons. Where ophthalmopathy was present, donors had moderate-to-severe activity, CAS ≥3, NOSPECS ≥4 and duration under 3 months. Uncontrolled infections, pregnancy, lactation or other autoimmune diseases led to patient exclusion. This clonotype appeared a few times. Sample: peripheral blood. This TCR derives from an adult man with Graves' ophthalmopathy.

The CDR3 coding sequence is TGTGCCAGCAGCGACAGGGATAGTGCCGGGGAGCTGTTTTTT. This sequence encodes CASSDRDSAGELFF. The genes are TRBV6-4 and TRBJ2-2; 7 nucleotides match TRBD1. Germline CDR1 and CDR2: MRHNA and SNTAGT. V dropped 6 bases and J dropped 6; count of bases not matched to a gene: 7. There are 14 residues in the CDR3.